The source of this TCR beta chain is a study of T cell responses to AZD1222 COVID-19 vaccine. Whole-study results and caveats: Clonal diversity was possibly underestimated; the donors were predominantly white British and more often female. Receipt of two AZD1222 doses was followed by a rise in Spike-specific TCR breadth and depth.

Second-dose timings of about 4 or about 12 weeks were pooled. TCRdb's table, derived via immunoSEQ multiplex PCR, lists solely in-frame clones and lacks some. Altogether approximately 80,000 clones are present, 80% to 90% being singletons, with the ten largest covering roughly 3.1%. Turning to this clone: What it recognizes is unknown.

The germline V gene encodes CDR1 SGHAT and CDR2 FQDESV (reference sequence). The CDR3 loop spans 14 amino acids. V dropped 5 bases and J dropped 3; count of bases not matched to a gene: 7. This material consisted of peripheral blood, taken 28 days after the second AZD1222 dose. The sequence was collected from an adult who received the AZD1222 COVID-19 vaccine. J is TRBJ2-7 and V is TRBV11-1; 7 bases map to TRBD1. CDR3 sequence (DNA): TGTGCCAGCAGCCGAGGGACAGCCGGCTACGAGCAGTACTTC. Translated: CASSRGTAGYEQYF.